The clone carrying this T cell receptor (beta chain) has just a few counts. This entry is derived from a study of shared clonotypes between healthy human individuals. Clones were read by immunoSEQ multiplex PCR, and TCRdb kept only the in-frame ones, dropping some. The sample carries 550,000 to 850,000 clones, over 55% recorded once. V dropped 2 bases and J dropped 2 bases, with 11 bases sitting between them. This CDR3 spans 14 amino acids. Germline CDR1 reads SGHRS; CDR2 reads YFSETQ. This clonotype originated in a woman between 25 and 40 years old in good health. V is TRBV5-1 and J is TRBJ2-7; D is tentatively TRBD1 or TRBD2 (7 bases each). The specimen sequenced was memory CD4+ T cells sorted from blood. Sample subset: CD45RA-negative fraction. The CDR3 DNA reads as TGCGCCAGCAGCTTCCAGGGGGGGACCTACGAGCAGTACTTC. This encodes CASSFQGGTYEQYF.